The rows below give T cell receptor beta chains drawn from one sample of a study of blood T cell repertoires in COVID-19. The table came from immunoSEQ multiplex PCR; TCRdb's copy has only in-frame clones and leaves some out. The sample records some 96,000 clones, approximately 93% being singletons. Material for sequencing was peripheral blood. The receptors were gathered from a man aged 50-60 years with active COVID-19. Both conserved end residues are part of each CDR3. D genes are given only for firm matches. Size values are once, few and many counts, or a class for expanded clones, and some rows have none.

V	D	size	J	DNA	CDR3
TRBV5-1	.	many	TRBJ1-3	TGCGCCAGCAGCCTGAGGGATACAGCCCACTCTGGAAACACCATATATTTT	CASSLRDTAHSGNTIYF
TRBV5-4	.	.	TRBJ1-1	TGTGCCAGCAGCTTGGTTGGAGGAGACGAAGCTTTCTTT	CASSLVGGDEAFF
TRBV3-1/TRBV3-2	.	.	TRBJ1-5	TGTGCCAGCAGCCAGGATGAGGGAGGCGGGGTGGGCAATCAGCCCCAGCATTTT	CASSQDEGGGVGNQPQHF
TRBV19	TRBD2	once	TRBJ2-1	TGTGCCAGTAGTACCGGGACTAGTTACAATGAGCAGTTCTTC	CASSTGTSYNEQFF
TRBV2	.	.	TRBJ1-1	TGTGCCAGCGGTGGACATATGAACACTGAAGCTTTCTTT	CASGGHMNTEAFF
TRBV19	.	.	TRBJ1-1	TGTGCCAGTGGGAGGGAGGGCCGGCTTGGTGAAACTTTCTTT	CASGREGRLGETFF
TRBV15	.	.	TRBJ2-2	TGTGCCACCAGCCGCTACCAGGGGTTCACCGGGGAGCTGTTTTTT	CATSRYQGFTGELFF
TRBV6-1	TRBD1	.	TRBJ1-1	TGTGCCAGCAGTGAACCGGGACAGCCTAGAAACACTGAAGCTTTCTTT	CASSEPGQPRNTEAFF
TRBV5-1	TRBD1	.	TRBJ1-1	TGCGCCAGCAGGTGGACAGGGGCGGACACTGAAGCTTTCTTT	CASRWTGADTEAFF
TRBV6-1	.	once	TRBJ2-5	TGTGCCAGCAGTGAAGAACTTACCCCCGCGGCGGTGGAGACCCAGTACTTC	CASSEELTPAAVETQYF
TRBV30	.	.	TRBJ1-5	TGTGCCTGGAGTGTAGAGTGGAATCAGCCCCAGCATTTT	CAWSVEWNQPQHF
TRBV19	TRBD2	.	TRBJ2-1	TGTGCCAGTGGGAGGGGCCTCGGCACTTCCTTGGGTGAGCAGTTCTTC	CASGRGLGTSLGEQFF
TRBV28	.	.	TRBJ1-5	TGTGCCAGCAGTTTGCCAGGGAGGATAAATCAGCCCCAGCATTTT	CASSLPGRINQPQHF
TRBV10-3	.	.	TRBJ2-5	TGTGCCATAGGAGACTCGGTTGAGACCCAGTACTTC	CAIGDSVETQYF
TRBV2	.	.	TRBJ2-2	TGTGCCAGCAGGGTAGGAGCCACGAACACCGGGGAGCTGTTTTTT	CASRVGATNTGELFF
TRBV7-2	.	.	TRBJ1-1	TGTGCCAGCAGCCTCATGACAGTGAACACTGAAGCTTTCTTT	CASSLMTVNTEAFF
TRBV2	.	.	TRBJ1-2	TGTGCCAGCAGTACAAAACAGGGTAACTATGGCTACACCTTC	CASSTKQGNYGYTF
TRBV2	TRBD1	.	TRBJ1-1	TGTGCCAGCAGTGAACTTGGACAGGCAGCTTTCTTT	CASSELGQAAFF
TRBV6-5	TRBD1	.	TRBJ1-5	TGTGCCAGCAGGTCACAGGGGGCTTTAGGACAGCCCCAGCATTTT	CASRSQGALGQPQHF
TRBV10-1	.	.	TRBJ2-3	TGCGCCAGCAGTGAAGCGATGGGCACAGATACGCAGTATTTT	CASSEAMGTDTQYF
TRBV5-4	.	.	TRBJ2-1	TGTGCCAGCAGCCCCACAGGGTACGACAATGAGCAGTTCTTC	CASSPTGYDNEQFF
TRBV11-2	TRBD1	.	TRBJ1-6	TGTGCCAGCAGAAGGGACAGCAGTTCACCCCTCCACTTT	CASRRDSSSPLHF
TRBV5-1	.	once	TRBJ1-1	TGCGCCAGCAGCTTGGCCGGCGGGTCGAACACTGAAGCTTTCTTT	CASSLAGGSNTEAFF
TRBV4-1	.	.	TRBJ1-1	TGCGCCAGCAGCCTATTGCTGGGCATGAACACTGAAGCTTTCTTT	CASSLLLGMNTEAFF
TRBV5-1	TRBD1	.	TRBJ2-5	TGCGCCAGCAGCCCCGACAGGGTCGGGCAAGAGACCCAGTACTTC	CASSPDRVGQETQYF
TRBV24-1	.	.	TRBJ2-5	TGTGCCACCGGGGGGGGCGGTCTCGGGGAGACCCAGTACTTC	CATGGGGLGETQYF
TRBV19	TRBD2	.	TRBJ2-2	TGTGCCAGCAGACTAGCGGGGTACACCGGGGAGCTGTTTTTT	CASRLAGYTGELFF
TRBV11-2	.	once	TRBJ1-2	TGTGCCAGCAGCCCAGGGCTATCTAACTATGGCTACACCTTC	CASSPGLSNYGYTF
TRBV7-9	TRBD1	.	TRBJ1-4	TGTGCCAGCAGCCCCCCGGGACAGATAAATGAAAAACTGTTTTTT	CASSPPGQINEKLFF
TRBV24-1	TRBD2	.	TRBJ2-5	TGTGCCACCAGTGACCCCACTAGCGGGCTAGAGACCCAGTACTTC	CATSDPTSGLETQYF
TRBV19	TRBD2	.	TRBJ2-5	TGTGCCAGTAGTTGGGCTAGCGGGGGTCAAGAGACCCAGTACTTC	CASSWASGGQETQYF
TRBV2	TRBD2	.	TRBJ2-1	TGTGCCAGCAGTGGACTAGCGGTCCGGGGTGAGCAGTTCTTC	CASSGLAVRGEQFF
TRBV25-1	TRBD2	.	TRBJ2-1	TGTGCCAGCCGACGACCTTCTAGCGGGAGAGGGGACAATGAGCAGTTCTTC	CASRRPSSGRGDNEQFF
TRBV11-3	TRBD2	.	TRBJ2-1	TGTGCCAGCAGCTCCCCAGGTCCTAGCGGGAGGTATGGTGAGCAGTTCTTC	CASSSPGPSGRYGEQFF
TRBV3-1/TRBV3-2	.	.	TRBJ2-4	TGTGCCAGCAGCCCTGGACAGGGTGGAGGGAGGGACATTCAGTACTTC	CASSPGQGGGRDIQYF
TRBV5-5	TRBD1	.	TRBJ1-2	TGTGCCAGCACCCAGCTTGCCGTGACAGGGGGTAACTATGGCTACACCTTC	CASTQLAVTGGNYGYTF
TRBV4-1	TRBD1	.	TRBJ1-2	TGCGCCAGCAGCCGATTACCGGACAGGGAGAGGGGCTACACCTTC	CASSRLPDRERGYTF
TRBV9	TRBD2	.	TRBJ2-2	TGTGCCAGCAGCCCCCGACTAGCGGGGAATACCGGGGAGCTGTTTTTT	CASSPRLAGNTGELFF
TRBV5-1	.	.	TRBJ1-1	TGCGCCAGCAGCTTAGCTCCGGGAGTGAACACTGAAGCTTTCTTT	CASSLAPGVNTEAFF
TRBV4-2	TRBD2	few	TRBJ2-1	TGTGCCAGCAGCCAAGATTGGTCTAGCGGACCATTTGCCAACGAGCAGTTCTTC	CASSQDWSSGPFANEQFF
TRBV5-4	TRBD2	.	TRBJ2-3	TGTGCCAGCAGCTTGACTAGCGGGAGGGCCACAGATACGCAGTATTTT	CASSLTSGRATDTQYF
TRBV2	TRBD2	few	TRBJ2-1	TGTGCCAGCAGTCCCCGGGAGGGATTTGGGAATGAGCAGTTCTTC	CASSPREGFGNEQFF
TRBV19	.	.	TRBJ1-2	TGTGCCAGTAGTAGAGGGAGAATGCGAGGCTACACCTTC	CASSRGRMRGYTF
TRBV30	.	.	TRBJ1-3	TGTGCCTGGAGTGTAGTATCGGGGAACACCATATATTTT	CAWSVVSGNTIYF
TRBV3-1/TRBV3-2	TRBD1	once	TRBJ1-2	TGTGCCAGCAGCCGTTATCAGGGGGGTTATGGCTACACCTTC	CASSRYQGGYGYTF
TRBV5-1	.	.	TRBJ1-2	TGCGCCAGCAGCTCAGGACAGCCTAACTATGGCTACACCTTC	CASSSGQPNYGYTF
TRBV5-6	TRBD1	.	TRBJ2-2	TGTGCCAGCAGCGGGCCGGGACAGGGTCTCGCCGGGGAGCTGTTTTTT	CASSGPGQGLAGELFF
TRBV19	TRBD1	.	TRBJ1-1	TGTGCCAGTAGTGGACAGGGGACGAACACTGAAGCTTTCTTT	CASSGQGTNTEAFF
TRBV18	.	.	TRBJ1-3	TGTGCCAGCTCACCACCAGGCGGCGCTGGAAACACCATATATTTT	CASSPPGGAGNTIYF
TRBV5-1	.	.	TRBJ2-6	TGCGCCCGCAGCTTGGGGGGGACAGGGGCCAACGTCCTGACTTTC	CARSLGGTGANVLTF
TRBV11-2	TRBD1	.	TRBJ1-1	TGTGCCAGCAGCCGCGACAGGGTGTACGATGAAGCTTTCTTT	CASSRDRVYDEAFF
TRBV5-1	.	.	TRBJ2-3	TGCGCCAGCAGCTCGAGTCAGGGCACAGATACGCAGTATTTT	CASSSSQGTDTQYF
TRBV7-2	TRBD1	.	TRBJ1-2	TGTGCCAGCAGCTTAGACGGGACAGGGTACTATGGCTACACCTTC	CASSLDGTGYYGYTF
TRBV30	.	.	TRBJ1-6	TGTGCCTGGAGTCCCCGGGTCAGCTCACCCCTCCACTTT	CAWSPRVSSPLHF